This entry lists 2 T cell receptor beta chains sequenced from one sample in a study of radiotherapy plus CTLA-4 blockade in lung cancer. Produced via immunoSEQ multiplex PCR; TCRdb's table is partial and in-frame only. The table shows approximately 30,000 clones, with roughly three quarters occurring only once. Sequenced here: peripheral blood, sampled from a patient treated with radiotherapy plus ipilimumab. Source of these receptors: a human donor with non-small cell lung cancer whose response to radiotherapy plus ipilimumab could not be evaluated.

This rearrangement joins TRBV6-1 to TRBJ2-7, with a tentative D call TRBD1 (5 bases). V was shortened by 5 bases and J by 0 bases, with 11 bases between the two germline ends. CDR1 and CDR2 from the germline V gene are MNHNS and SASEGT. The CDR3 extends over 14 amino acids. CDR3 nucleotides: TGTGCCAGCAGTCGTTACAGGAGCTCCTACGAGCAGTACTTC. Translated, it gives CASSRYRSSYEQYF.

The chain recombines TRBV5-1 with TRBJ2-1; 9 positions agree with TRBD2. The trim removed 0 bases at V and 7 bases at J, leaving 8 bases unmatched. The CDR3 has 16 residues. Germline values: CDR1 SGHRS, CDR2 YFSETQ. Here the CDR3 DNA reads TGCGCCAGCAGCTTGGTGGCTAGCGGGAATGGAAATGAGCAGTTCTTC. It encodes CASSLVASGNGNEQFF.